This entry lists 19 T cell receptor beta chains sequenced from one sample in a study of technical replicates of blood from a handful of donors. Assay used: immunoSEQ multiplex PCR; TCRdb lists only in-frame clones, some missing. The sample shows 50,000 to 65,000 clones, about nine tenths of them seen only once. Sequenced sample: PBMCs. The receptor set was obtained from a human donor in good health. Some clones in this sample may be carry-over from other donors' samples.

The V and J genes are TRBV2 and TRBJ2-3, with 10 bases matching TRBD2. The CDR3 is 16 residues long. Germline V gene data show CDR1 as SNHLY and CDR2 as FYNNEI. J lost 5 bases, V lost 2 bases, and 7 bases had no gene match. The CDR3 region is CASSEQAAGGQDTQYF. The DNA of the CDR3 is TGTGCCAGCAGTGAACAGGCAGCGGGGGGGCAAGATACGCAGTATTTT.

This CDR3 is CASSFSGTSVNEQFF. Written as DNA, the CDR3 is TGTGCCAGCAGCTTCTCCGGGACTTCCGTAAATGAGCAGTTCTTC. The J gene is TRBJ2-1, the V gene TRBV7-2; D may be TRBD2 (6 bases). Trimming took 3 bases from V and 7 from J, leaving 16 bases between them. The CDR3 is 15 residues long. Germline V lookup: CDR1 SGHTA, CDR2 FQGNSA.

The V gene is TRBV19, the J gene TRBJ1-1, with D unresolved. The CDR3 runs to 13 residues. Germline V gene lookup returns CDR1 LNHDA and CDR2 SQIVND (reference sequence). V shed 3 bases and J shed 4 bases, with 9 bases lying between them. In DNA, the CDR3 is TGTGCCAGTAGTATTGGTGCGGGCACTGAAGCTTTCTTT. Protein: CASSIGAGTEAFF.

This chain links TRBV18 with TRBJ1-1; TRBD1 aligns across 9 bases. After removal of 3 bases from V and 0 bases from J, the junction contained 5 bases not matched to a gene. The V gene's germline CDR1 is KGHSH and CDR2 LQKENI. The CDR3 has 16 residues. As DNA, the CDR3 is TGTGCCAGCTCACCTGGACAGGGGTGGGTGAACACTGAAGCTTTCTTT. It is translated as CASSPGQGWVNTEAFF.

The chain is built from TRBV5-1 and TRBJ1-2; D gene ambiguous. Looked up from germline, CDR1 is SGHRS and CDR2 is YFSETQ. The CDR3 is 14 residues long. The V end was cut by 3 bases, the J end by 1 base, with 10 bases between. The CDR3 loop reads CASSSVQNNYGYTF. CDR3 bases: TGCGCCAGCAGCTCCGTACAGAATAACTATGGCTACACCTTC. Full variable domain (outside the CDR3, taken from reference TRBV5-1 and TRBJ1-2): KAGVTQTPRYLIKTRGQQVTLSCSPISGHRSVSWYQQTPGQGLQFLFEYFSETQRNKGNFPGRFSGRQFSNSRSEMNVSTLELGDSALYLCASSSVQNNYGYTFGSGTRLTVV.

The V and J genes are TRBV5-4 and TRBJ2-3, with TRBD1 identical over 10 bases. The germline gives CDR1 SGHNT, CDR2 YYREEE (reference sequence). There are 14 residues in the CDR3. The V segment lost 10 bases and the J segment 3 bases; nucleotides outside the gene matches: 8. CDR3 loop: CASSRDRGTDTQYF. The CDR3 coding sequence is TGTGCCTCCTCTCGGGACAGGGGAACAGATACGCAGTATTTT. Full variable domain (rest looked up from reference TRBV5-4 and TRBJ2-3): ETGVTQSPTHLIKTRGQQVTLRCSSQSGHNTVSWYQQALGQGPQFIFQYYREEENGRGNFPPRFSGLQFPNYSSELNVNALELDDSALYLCASSRDRGTDTQYFGPGTRLTVL.

The genes are TRBV7-9 and TRBJ1-1; no firm D call. Looked up from germline, CDR1 is SEHNR and CDR2 is FQNEAQ (reference sequence). This CDR3 comprises 12 residues. CDR3 in amino acids: CAGTDMNTEAFF. Here the CDR3 DNA reads TGTGCAGGCACAGACATGAACACTGAAGCTTTCTTT. The full variable domain, rest sourced from reference TRBV7-9 and TRBJ1-1, is DTGVSQNPRHKITKRGQNVTFRCDPISEHNRLYWYRQTLGQGPEFLTYFQNEAQLEKSRLLSDRFSAERPKGSFSTLEIQRTEQGDSAMYLCAGTDMNTEAFFGQGTRLTVV.

The chain uses TRBV21-1 and TRBJ2-3; TRBD2 reflects the table's D call only, with no check against the DNA. TRBV21-1 corresponds to a pseudogene. The CDR3 length is 13 residues. The CDR3 DNA is TGTGCCAGCAGCGTCCGGGACTCAGATACGCAGTATTTT. Its translation is CASSVRDSDTQYF.

Only a few counts were recorded for this clone. The rearrangement uses TRBV5-8 and TRBJ1-2; tentatively, D is TRBD1 (5 bases). The germline V gene has CDR1 SGHTS and CDR2 YDEGEE. The CDR3 has 14 amino acids. The V end was cut by 8 bases, the J end by 2 bases, with 16 bases between. The CDR3 DNA is TGTGCCAGACAGGACAAGGGAGGGAACTATGGCTACACCTTC. Translating gives CARQDKGGNYGYTF. Complete variable domain (other parts from reference TRBV5-8 and TRBJ1-2): EAGVTQSPTHLIKTRGQQATLRCSPISGHTSVYWYQQALGLGLQFLLWYDEGEERNRGNFPPRFSGRQFPNYSSELNVNALELEDSALYLCARQDKGGNYGYTFGSGTRLTVV.

The genes are TRBV6-6 and TRBJ2-7; 9 positions match TRBD1. The CDR3 loop spans 15 amino acids. V lost 2 bases, J lost 2 bases, and 4 bases stayed unmatched. Germline V gene data show CDR1 as MNHNY and CDR2 as SVGAGI (reference sequence). The CDR3 DNA sequence: TGTGCCAGCAGTTACGGTGGGACAGGGCCCTACGAGCAGTACTTC. This codes for CASSYGGTGPYEQYF.

The chain recombines TRBV2 with TRBJ2-7; D may be TRBD2 (6 bases). CDR1 SNHLY and CDR2 FYNNEI come from the germline V gene. V shed 7 bases and J shed 2 bases, with 15 bases lying between them. This CDR3 is 14 amino acids long. CDR3 nucleotide sequence: TGTGCCAGCAACGGTGGAGGGCGCCCCTACGAGCAGTACTTC. Encoded protein: CASNGGGRPYEQYF.

The rearrangement joins TRBV6-1 to TRBJ2-1; a possible D gene is TRBD2 (5 bases). CDR1 and CDR2 from the germline V gene are MNHNS and SASEGT. The V end was cut by 1 base, the J end by 9 bases, with 10 bases between. There are 13 residues in the CDR3. The CDR3 bases are TGTGCCAGCAGTGAAGGTCGACTACGTGAGCAGTTCTTC. This codes for CASSEGRLREQFF.

The V gene is TRBV7-2, the J gene TRBJ1-5; D not certain. In germline, CDR1 is SGHTA, CDR2 FQGNSA. CDR3 size: 13 residues. V gave up 0 bases and J gave up 7 bases, with 7 bases separating them. CDR3 protein: CASSLAGGQPQHF. CDR3 nucleotide sequence: TGTGCCAGCAGCTTAGCCGGCGGGCAGCCCCAGCATTTT.

The gene calls are TRBV2 and TRBJ1-4; D is perhaps TRBD1 (6 bases). Germline V gives CDR1 SNHLY, CDR2 FYNNEI. The germline V and J ends were trimmed by 1 base and 7 bases, with 10 bases remaining between them. The CDR3 has 14 residues. The CDR3 DNA reads TGTGCCAGCAGTGAAGGTCAGGGGTTTGAAAAACTGTTTTTT. It yields the protein CASSEGQGFEKLFF.

The V call is TRBV28, the J call TRBJ1-1; D possibly corresponds to TRBD1 (5 bases). This CDR3 comprises 14 residues. The V and J ends lost 3 bases and 1 base respectively, with 9 bases between them. Germline V lookup: CDR1 MDHEN, CDR2 SYDVKM. CDR3: CASSLPQGNTEAFF. CDR3 nucleotide sequence: TGTGCCAGCAGTTTGCCCCAGGGGAACACTGAAGCTTTCTTT.

The rearrangement uses TRBV7-9 and TRBJ1-1; TRBD1 might be the D (5 bases). Germline V gene data show CDR1 as SEHNR and CDR2 as FQNEAQ (reference sequence). The length of the CDR3 is 15 residues. V was trimmed by 7 bases and J by 1 base, leaving 16 bases between them. CDR3 sequence (DNA): TGTGCCAGCATCCCCGACCGGGGGAGGAACACTGAAGCTTTCTTT. This gives the protein CASIPDRGRNTEAFF.

CDR3 sequence reads: CAISESAKSTDTQYF. CDR3 nucleotide sequence: TGTGCCATCAGTGAGTCGGCAAAAAGCACAGATACGCAGTATTTT. The V gene is TRBV10-3, the J gene TRBJ2-3; D not certain. Between the trimmed V and J ends, which lost 0 bases and 0 bases, there was a span of 7 bases. CDR1 ENHRY and CDR2 SYGVKD come from the germline V gene. The CDR3 is 15 residues long.

The chain has TRBV10-2 and TRBJ2-5; TRBD2 aligns across 9 bases. The CDR3 loop spans 16 amino acids. Losses at the gene ends were 5 bases for V and 5 bases for J; bases not matched to a gene: 12. The germline V gene has CDR1 WSHSY and CDR2 SAAADI. The CDR3 loop is CASSRGDIAGVETQYF. DNA of the CDR3: TGCGCCAGCAGTCGGGGGGACATAGCGGGGGTGGAGACCCAGTACTTC.

The J gene is TRBJ1-2, the V gene TRBV29-1; D is possibly TRBD1 (5 bases). V was cut by 7 bases and J by 6 bases, with 18 bases left in between. CDR3 length: 13 residues. CDR1 and CDR2 from the germline V gene are SQVTM and ANQGSEA. CDR3 residues: CSAAESGGHGYTF. The CDR3 DNA is TGCAGCGCCGCGGAATCCGGGGGTCATGGCTACACCTTC.